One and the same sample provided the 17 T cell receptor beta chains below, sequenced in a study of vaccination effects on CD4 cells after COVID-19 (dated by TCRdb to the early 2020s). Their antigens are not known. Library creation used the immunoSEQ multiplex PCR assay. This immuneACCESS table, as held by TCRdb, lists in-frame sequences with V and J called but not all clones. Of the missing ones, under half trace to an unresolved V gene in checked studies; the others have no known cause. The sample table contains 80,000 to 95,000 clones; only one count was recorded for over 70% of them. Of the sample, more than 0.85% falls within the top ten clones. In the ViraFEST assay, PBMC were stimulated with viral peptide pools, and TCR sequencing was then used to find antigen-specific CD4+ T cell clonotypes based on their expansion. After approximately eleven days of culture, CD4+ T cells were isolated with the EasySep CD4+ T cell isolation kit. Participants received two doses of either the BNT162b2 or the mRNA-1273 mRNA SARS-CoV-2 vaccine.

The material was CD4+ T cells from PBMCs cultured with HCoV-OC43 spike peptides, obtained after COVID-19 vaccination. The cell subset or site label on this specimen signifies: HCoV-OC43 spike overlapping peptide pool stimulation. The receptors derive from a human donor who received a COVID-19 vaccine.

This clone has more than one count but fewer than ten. CDR3: CASSPTSGADTQYF. CDR3 bases: TGTGCCAGCAGCCCTACTAGCGGGGCAGATACGCAGTATTTT. This chain joins TRBV7-3 and TRBJ2-3, with TRBD2 identical over 10 bases. The germline V gene has CDR1 SGHTA and CDR2 FQGTGA. The length of the CDR3 is 14 residues. Trimming removed 5 bases from V and 4 bases from J; junction bases left unmatched: 3. The whole variable domain, remainder taken from reference TRBV7-3 and TRBJ2-3, is GAGVSQTPSNKVTEKGKYVELRCDPISGHTALYWYRQSLGQGPEFLIYFQGTGAADDSGLPNDRFFAVRPEGSVSTLKIQRTERGDSAVYLCASSPTSGADTQYFGPGTRLTVL.

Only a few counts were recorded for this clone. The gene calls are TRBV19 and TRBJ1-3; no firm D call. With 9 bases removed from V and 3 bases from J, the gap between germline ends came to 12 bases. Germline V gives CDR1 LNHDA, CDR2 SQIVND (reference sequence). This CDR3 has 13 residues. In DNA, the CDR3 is TGTGCCAGCTCTACAGAGCGTGGAAACACCATATATTTT. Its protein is CASSTERGNTIYF.

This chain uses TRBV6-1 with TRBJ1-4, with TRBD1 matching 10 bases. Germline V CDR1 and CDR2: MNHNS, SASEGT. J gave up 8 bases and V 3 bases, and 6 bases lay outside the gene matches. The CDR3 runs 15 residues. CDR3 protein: CASSDRDRGREKLFF. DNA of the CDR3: TGTGCCAGCAGTGATCGGGACAGGGGAAGGGAAAAACTGTTTTTT.

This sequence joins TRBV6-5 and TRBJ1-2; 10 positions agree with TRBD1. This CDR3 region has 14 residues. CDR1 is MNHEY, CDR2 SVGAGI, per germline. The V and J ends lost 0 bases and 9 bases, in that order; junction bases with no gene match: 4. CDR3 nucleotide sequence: TGTGCCAGCAGTTACTCGGGACAGGGGAAAAGCTACACCTTC. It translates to CASSYSGQGKSYTF.

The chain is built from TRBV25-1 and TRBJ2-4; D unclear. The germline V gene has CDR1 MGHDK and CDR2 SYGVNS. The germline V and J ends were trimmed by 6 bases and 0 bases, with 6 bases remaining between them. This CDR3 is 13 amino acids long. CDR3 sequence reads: CASRQLAKNIQYF. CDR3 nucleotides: TGTGCCAGCAGACAGCTAGCCAAAAACATTCAGTACTTC.

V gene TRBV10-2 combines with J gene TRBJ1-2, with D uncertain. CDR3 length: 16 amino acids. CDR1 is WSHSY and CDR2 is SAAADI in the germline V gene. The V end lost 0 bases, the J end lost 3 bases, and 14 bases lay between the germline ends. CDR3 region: CASSESTRVVDYGYTF. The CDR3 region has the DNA TGCGCCAGCAGTGAGTCGACACGGGTGGTGGACTATGGCTACACCTTC.

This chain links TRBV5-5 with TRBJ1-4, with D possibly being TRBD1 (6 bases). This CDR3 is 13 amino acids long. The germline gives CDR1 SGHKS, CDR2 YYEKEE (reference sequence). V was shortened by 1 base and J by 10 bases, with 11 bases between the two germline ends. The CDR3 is CASSLNRDVKLFF. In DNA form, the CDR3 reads TGTGCCAGCAGCTTGAACAGGGATGTAAAACTGTTTTTT.

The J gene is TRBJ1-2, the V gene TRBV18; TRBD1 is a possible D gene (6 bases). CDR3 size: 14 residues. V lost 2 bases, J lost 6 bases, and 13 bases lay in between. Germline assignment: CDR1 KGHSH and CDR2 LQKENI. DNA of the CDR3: TGTGCCAGCTCACCAGTGGACAGAAAAAATGGCTACACCTTC. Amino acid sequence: CASSPVDRKNGYTF. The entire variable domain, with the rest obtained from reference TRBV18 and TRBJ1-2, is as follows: NAGVMQNPRHLVRRRGQEARLRCSPMKGHSHVYWYRQLPEEGLKFMVYLQKENIIDESGMPKERFSAEFPKEGPSILRIQQVVRGDSAAYFCASSPVDRKNGYTFGSGTRLTVV.

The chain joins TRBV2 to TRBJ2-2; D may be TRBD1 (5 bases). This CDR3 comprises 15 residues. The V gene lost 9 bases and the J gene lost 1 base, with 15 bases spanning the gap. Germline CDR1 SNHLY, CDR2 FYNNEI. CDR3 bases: TGTGCCAGGGCCTCAGGGCGATTGAACACCGGGGAGCTGTTTTTT. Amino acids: CARASGRLNTGELFF.

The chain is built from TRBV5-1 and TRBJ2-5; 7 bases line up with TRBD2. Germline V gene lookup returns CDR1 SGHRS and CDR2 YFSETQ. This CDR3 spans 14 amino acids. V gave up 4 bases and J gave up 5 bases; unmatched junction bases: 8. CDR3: CASSPTGGQETQYF. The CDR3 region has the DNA TGCGCCAGCAGCCCGACGGGAGGCCAGGAGACCCAGTACTTC.

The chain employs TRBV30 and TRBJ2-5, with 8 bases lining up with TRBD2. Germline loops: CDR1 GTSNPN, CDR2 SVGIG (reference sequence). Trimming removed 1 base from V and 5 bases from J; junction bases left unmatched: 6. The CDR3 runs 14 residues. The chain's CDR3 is CAWSARTSLETQYF. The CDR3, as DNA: TGTGCCTGGAGTGCCCGGACTAGCTTGGAGACCCAGTACTTC. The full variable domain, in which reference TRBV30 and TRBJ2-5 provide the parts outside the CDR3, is SQTIHQWPATLVQPVGSPLSLECTVEGTSNPNLYWYRQAAGRGLQLLFYSVGIGQISSEVPQNLSASRPQDRQFILSSKKLLLSDSGFYLCAWSARTSLETQYFGPGTRLLVL.

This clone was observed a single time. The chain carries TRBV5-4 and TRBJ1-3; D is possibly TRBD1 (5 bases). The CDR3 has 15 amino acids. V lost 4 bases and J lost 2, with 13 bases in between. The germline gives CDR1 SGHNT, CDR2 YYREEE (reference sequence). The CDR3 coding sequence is TGTGCCAGCAGCAACACAAGGGGCCCTGGAAACACCATATATTTT. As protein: CASSNTRGPGNTIYF.

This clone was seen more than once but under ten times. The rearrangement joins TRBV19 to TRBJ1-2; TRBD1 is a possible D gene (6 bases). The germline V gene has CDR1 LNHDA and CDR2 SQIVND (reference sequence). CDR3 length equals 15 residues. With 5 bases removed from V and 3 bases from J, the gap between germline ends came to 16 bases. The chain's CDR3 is CASSRTTGTHYGYTF. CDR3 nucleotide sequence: TGTGCCAGTAGTCGTACCACCGGGACACACTATGGCTACACCTTC.

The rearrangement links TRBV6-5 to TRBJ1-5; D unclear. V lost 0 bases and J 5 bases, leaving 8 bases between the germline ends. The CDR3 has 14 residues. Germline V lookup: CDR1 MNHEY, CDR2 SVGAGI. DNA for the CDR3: TGTGCCAGCAGTTACTCGGGTGGCGATCAGCCCCAGCATTTT. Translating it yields CASSYSGGDQPQHF.

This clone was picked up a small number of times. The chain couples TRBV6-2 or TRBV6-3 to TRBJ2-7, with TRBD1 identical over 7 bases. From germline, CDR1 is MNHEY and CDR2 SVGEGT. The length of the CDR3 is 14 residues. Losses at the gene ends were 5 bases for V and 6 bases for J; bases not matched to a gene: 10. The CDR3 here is CASSQTLDRVEQYV. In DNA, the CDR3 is TGTGCCAGCAGTCAAACTCTTGACAGGGTCGAGCAGTACGTC.

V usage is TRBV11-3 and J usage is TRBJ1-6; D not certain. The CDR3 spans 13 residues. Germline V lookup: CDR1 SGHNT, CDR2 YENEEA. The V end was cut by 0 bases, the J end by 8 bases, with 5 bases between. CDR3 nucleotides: TGTGCCAGCAGCTTAGATGGATATTCACCCCTCCACTTT. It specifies CASSLDGYSPLHF. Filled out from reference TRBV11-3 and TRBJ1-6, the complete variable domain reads EAGVVQSPRYKIIEKKQPVAFWCNPISGHNTLYWYLQNLGQGPELLIRYENEEAVDDSQLPKDRFSAERLKGVDSTLKIQPAELGDSAVYLCASSLDGYSPLHFGNGTRLTVT.

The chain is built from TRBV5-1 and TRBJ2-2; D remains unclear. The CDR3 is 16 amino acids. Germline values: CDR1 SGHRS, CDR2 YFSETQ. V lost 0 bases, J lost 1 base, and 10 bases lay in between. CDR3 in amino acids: CASSLVVNLNTGELFF. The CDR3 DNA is TGCGCCAGCAGCTTGGTAGTGAACTTGAACACCGGGGAGCTGTTTTTT.